What follows is one TCR beta chain and its context. The study drew participants aged 18 to 89 years from some 23 US areas. Participants' own reports of clinical history determined their cohort assignment. Sequencing was performed with immunoSEQ multiplex PCR; in TCRdb, only in-frame clones are kept and a portion is missing. The data contain roughly 130,000 clones, around four fifths of them singletons. This record belongs to a study of blood T cell repertoires in COVID-19. Study-level information: Researchers got acute and convalescent COVID-19 samples from the United States, Italy and Spain. From T cells, B-cell-depleted T cells, or PBMCs came the material, which was cDNA or gDNA.

This clonotype originated in a woman between 45 and 60 years old with acute COVID-19. The sequenced sample consisted of PBMCs or T cells enriched from blood (not recorded which).

In DNA form, the CDR3 reads TGTGCCAGCACTAGCGGAGCCTCGAAGCAGTACTTC. Translated: CASTSGASKQYF. J is TRBJ2-7 and V is TRBV2; 7 positions agree with TRBD2. Losses at the gene ends were 7 bases for V and 8 bases for J; bases not matched to a gene: 8. From germline, CDR1 is SNHLY and CDR2 FYNNEI. The CDR3 totals 12 residues.